This T cell receptor (beta chain) is from a study of sequential checkpoint blockade in melanoma. This clone appeared a few times. Documented treatment: randomized to nivolumab then ipilimumab (arm A) or the reverse (arm B). Clones were sequenced by immunoSEQ multiplex PCR, and TCRdb holds only the in-frame ones, with some missing. The sample gives approximately 2,200 clones, about a sixth of which show up once; over 9% is in the top ten. The germline V gene encodes CDR1 GTSNPN and CDR2 SVGIG (reference sequence). Trimming shortened V by 4 bases and J by 8 bases, and 17 bases separated the two germline ends. The CDR3 has 13 residues.

The sample here was tumor tissue (inferred from file names), taken from a patient given nivolumab and ipilimumab in sequence. The source is a human donor with melanoma. The rearrangement uses TRBV30 and TRBJ1-2, with D possibly TRBD1 on 5 matching bases. The CDR3 nucleotides are TGTGCCTGGACCAAATTAGGCGGGGGAGGCTACACCTTC. It encodes CAWTKLGGGGYTF.